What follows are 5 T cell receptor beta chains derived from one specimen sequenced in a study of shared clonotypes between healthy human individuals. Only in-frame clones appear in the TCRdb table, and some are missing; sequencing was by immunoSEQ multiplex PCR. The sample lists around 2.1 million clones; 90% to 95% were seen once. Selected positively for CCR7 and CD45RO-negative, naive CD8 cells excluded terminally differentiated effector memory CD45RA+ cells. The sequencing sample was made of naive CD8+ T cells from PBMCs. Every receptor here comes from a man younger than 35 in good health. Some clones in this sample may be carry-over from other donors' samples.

Here the CDR3 DNA reads TGCGCCAGCAGCCAAGACTCCCGCACAGATACGCAGTATTTT. Its protein product is CASSQDSRTDTQYF. The chain has TRBV4-1 and TRBJ2-3; no firm D call. Germline CDR1 reads MGHRA; CDR2 reads YSYEKL. V shed 0 bases and J shed 1 base, with 5 bases lying between them. The CDR3 contains 14 residues.

The CDR3 spells CASSLRQGGDQPQHF. As DNA, the CDR3 is TGTGCCAGCAGTTTACGGCAAGGTGGAGATCAGCCCCAGCATTTT. The chain carries TRBV27 and TRBJ1-5; D is uncertain. This CDR3 is built from 15 residues. CDR1 and CDR2 from the germline V gene are MNHEY and SMNVEV (reference sequence). The V gene lost 2 bases and the J gene lost 5 bases, with 13 bases spanning the gap.

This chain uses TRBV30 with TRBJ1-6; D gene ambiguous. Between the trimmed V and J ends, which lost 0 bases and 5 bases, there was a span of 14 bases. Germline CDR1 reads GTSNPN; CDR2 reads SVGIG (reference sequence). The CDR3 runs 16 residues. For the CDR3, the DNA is TGTGCCTGGAGTGTACCTGTCCGCGCTAATAATTCACCCCTCCACTTT. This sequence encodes CAWSVPVRANNSPLHF. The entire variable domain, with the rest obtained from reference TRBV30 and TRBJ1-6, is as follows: SQTIHQWPATLVQPVGSPLSLECTVEGTSNPNLYWYRQAAGRGLQLLFYSVGIGQISSEVPQNLSASRPQDRQFILSSKKLLLSDSGFYLCAWSVPVRANNSPLHFGNGTRLTVT.

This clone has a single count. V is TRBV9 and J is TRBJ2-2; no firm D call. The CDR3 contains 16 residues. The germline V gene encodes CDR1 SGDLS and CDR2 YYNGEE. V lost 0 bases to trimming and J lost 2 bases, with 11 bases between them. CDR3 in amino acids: CASSVALGINTGELFF. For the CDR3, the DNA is TGTGCCAGCAGCGTAGCCCTTGGAATTAACACCGGGGAGCTGTTTTTT.

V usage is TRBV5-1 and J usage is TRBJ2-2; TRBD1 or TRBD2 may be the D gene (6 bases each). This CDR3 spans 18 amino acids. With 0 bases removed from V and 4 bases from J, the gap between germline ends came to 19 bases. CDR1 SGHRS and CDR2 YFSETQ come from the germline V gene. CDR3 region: CASSLGPTGALGTGELFF. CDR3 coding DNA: TGCGCCAGCAGCTTGGGGCCCACGGGGGCGCTTGGCACCGGGGAGCTGTTTTTT.